These 4 T cell receptor beta chains share one sample of origin, sequenced in a study of type 1 and type 2 diabetes patients. PCR was run on genomic DNA. Multiplex PCR with 30 forward and 13 reverse primers amplified the TCR beta CDR3. TCRdb independently ran MiXCR on the multiplex PCR reads; one entry per CDR3 protein. In the table there are a few hundred thousand distinct CDR3 sequences, roughly 50% of which are singletons. The sample consisted of peripheral blood mononuclear cells (PBMCs). The source is a man younger than 35 with type 2 diabetes.

The gene calls are TRBV7-6 and TRBJ2-3; D unresolved. This CDR3 is 16 amino acids long. The ends were cut back, 1 base at V and 4 bases at J, with 15 bases in the middle. Germline assignment: CDR1 SGHVS and CDR2 FNYEAQ. The CDR3 loop is CASSLGSALVADTQYF. The CDR3 nucleotides read TGTGCCAGCAGCTTAGGCAGCGCCCTCGTCGCAGATACGCAGTATTTT.

The chain employs TRBV6-5 and TRBJ1-1, with 9 positions matching TRBD1. J lost 0 bases, V lost 10 bases, and 3 bases had no gene match. Looked up from germline, CDR1 is MNHEY and CDR2 is SVGAGI. The CDR3 totals 13 residues. In nucleotides, the CDR3 is TGTGCCATTGGGACAGGGATGAACACTGAAGCTTTCTTT. Encoded protein: CAIGTGMNTEAFF.

This chain uses TRBV19 with TRBJ1-2; 7 nucleotides align to TRBD1. Germline V gives CDR1 LNHDA, CDR2 SQIVND (reference sequence). V gave up 5 bases and J gave up 0 bases; unmatched junction bases: 9. This CDR3 is built from 16 residues. In DNA, the CDR3 is TGTGCCAGTAGTGGGGGACAGCCCTCAGCTAACTATGGCTACACCTTC. Encoded protein: CASSGGQPSANYGYTF.

Concerning this clonotype itself: A read error may explain this, as a much larger clone is one base away. The J gene is TRBJ1-6, the V gene TRBV12-3 or TRBV12-4; D remains unclear. This CDR3 is built from 13 residues. Trimming took off 4 bases at V and 11 bases at J, with 12 bases between the two ends. CDR3: CASSYDNKTPLHF. The CDR3 DNA reads TGTGCCAGCAGTTACGATAACAAGACACCCCTCCACTTT.